The 12 T cell receptor beta chains presented below share a single source sample, sequenced in a study of technical replicates of blood from several donors. The protocol was immunoSEQ multiplex PCR, while the TCRdb copy is restricted to in-frame clones and leaves out a portion. The sample has approximately 70,000 clones, roughly 90% seen once; the top ten hold 0.42%. Sequenced: T cells isolated from PBMCs. The receptors originated from a human donor in good health.

This chain links TRBV29-1 with TRBJ1-2; D remains unclear. V lost 6 bases to trimming and J lost 3 bases, with 11 bases between them. CDR1 is SQVTM and CDR2 is ANQGSEA in the germline V gene. The CDR3 is 12 residues long. The CDR3 nucleotides are TGCAGCGTCGTGGCAGGCGACTATGGCTACACCTTC. This sequence encodes CSVVAGDYGYTF.

The chain recombines TRBV7-2 with TRBJ1-5; the match to TRBD1 covers 7 bases. After removal of 1 base from V and 1 base from J, the junction contained 1 base not matched to a gene. This CDR3 has 15 amino acids. Germline V gene data show CDR1 as SGHTA and CDR2 as FQGNSA. The DNA for the CDR3 is TGTGCCAGCAGCTTAGTGACAGGGAGCAATCAGCCCCAGCATTTT. As protein: CASSLVTGSNQPQHF.

This chain uses TRBV7-9 with TRBJ2-1; perhaps TRBD2 as D (6 bases). V dropped 7 bases and J dropped 10 bases, with 23 bases sitting between them. CDR1 and CDR2 (germline): SEHNR, FQNEAQ (reference sequence). CDR3 length: 15 amino acids. The CDR3 region has the DNA TGTGCCAGCATGAAGGAGACTAGGTTCTTTGAGGAGCAGTTCTTC. Encoded protein: CASMKETRFFEEQFF.

The count of this clone is one. The chain recombines TRBV6-5 with TRBJ1-1; 8 bases are a match to TRBD1. CDR1 is MNHEY, CDR2 SVGAGI, per germline. CDR3 length equals 14 residues. V lost 1 base and J lost 5; bases outside the gene matches: 3. This CDR3 reads CASSYLQGGTEAFF. In DNA, the CDR3 is TGTGCCAGCAGTTACTTACAGGGGGGGACTGAAGCTTTCTTT.

CDR3 DNA sequence: TGTGCCAGCGGGGGACTAGCAGCCTACGAGCAGTACTTC. It encodes CASGGLAAYEQYF. The rearrangement joins TRBV28 to TRBJ2-7; 9 nucleotides match TRBD2. The CDR3 covers 13 residues. The germline V gene has CDR1 MDHEN and CDR2 SYDVKM. Trimming cost V 8 bases and J 2 bases; bases outside gene matches: 4.

This chain uses TRBV23-1 with TRBJ2-2; 12 bases match TRBD1. TRBV23-1 belongs to the ORF category, with a function that is uncertain. The CDR3 consists of 15 residues. Germline trimming cut 10 bases from V and 7 bases from J; bases unmatched to any gene: 10. The CDR3 coding sequence is TGCGCCATAACTGGGACAGGGGGCAGAGTCGGGGAGCTGTTTTTT. This translates into CAITGTGGRVGELFF.

The chain joins TRBV6-5 to TRBJ2-5; D might be TRBD1 (6 bases). Germline V gene sequence: CDR1 MNHEY, CDR2 SVGAGI. The CDR3 sequence is 14 residues long. Trimming took 5 bases from V and 1 from J, leaving 11 bases between them. The CDR3 DNA follows: TGTGCCAGCAGTCCCGGGACATCCCAAGAGACCCAGTACTTC. Amino acids: CASSPGTSQETQYF.

The chain uses TRBV5-1 and TRBJ1-1; D ambiguous. The CDR3 consists of 14 residues. Germline lookup yields CDR1 SGHRS and CDR2 YFSETQ. V dropped 4 bases and J dropped 1 base, with 11 bases sitting between them. The CDR3 sequence is CASSNYRGNTEAFF. The CDR3 nucleotides read TGCGCCAGCAGCAATTACCGGGGGAACACTGAAGCTTTCTTT.

The chain couples TRBV19 to TRBJ2-7; TRBD2 matches 7 bases. There are 13 residues in the CDR3. J was trimmed by 3 bases and V by 5 bases; bases with no gene match: 4. Looked up from germline, CDR1 is LNHDA and CDR2 is SQIVND (reference sequence). CDR3 loop: CASSAGTIYEQYF. The CDR3 nucleotides are TGTGCCAGTAGTGCTGGGACTATCTACGAGCAGTACTTC.

This chain links TRBV5-1 with TRBJ2-7; D might be TRBD2 (6 bases). Per the germline V gene, CDR1 is SGHRS and CDR2 is YFSETQ. V was cut by 5 bases and J by 0 bases, with 15 bases left in between. The CDR3 has 15 amino acids. CDR3 coding DNA: TGCGCCAGCAGGGAAGGGACTTCCAGCTCCTACGAGCAGTACTTC. Protein: CASREGTSSSYEQYF.

The rearrangement links TRBV18 to TRBJ1-1, with 7 bases that match TRBD1. With 2 bases clipped from V and 1 base from J, the junction kept 7 bases outside the gene matches. CDR1 is KGHSH, CDR2 LQKENI, per germline. The CDR3 loop spans 16 amino acids. The DNA of the CDR3 is TGTGCCAGCTCACCAATAGGGGGCAGGGCGAACACTGAAGCTTTCTTT. It translates to CASSPIGGRANTEAFF.

The chain joins TRBV19 to TRBJ2-2; D call uncertain. This CDR3 has 13 residues. From germline, CDR1 is LNHDA and CDR2 SQIVND (reference sequence). Trimming left V 5 bases short and J 4 bases short, with 8 bases between. Here the CDR3 reads CASSVLITGELFF. The DNA of the CDR3 is TGTGCCAGTAGTGTACTTATCACCGGGGAGCTGTTTTTT.